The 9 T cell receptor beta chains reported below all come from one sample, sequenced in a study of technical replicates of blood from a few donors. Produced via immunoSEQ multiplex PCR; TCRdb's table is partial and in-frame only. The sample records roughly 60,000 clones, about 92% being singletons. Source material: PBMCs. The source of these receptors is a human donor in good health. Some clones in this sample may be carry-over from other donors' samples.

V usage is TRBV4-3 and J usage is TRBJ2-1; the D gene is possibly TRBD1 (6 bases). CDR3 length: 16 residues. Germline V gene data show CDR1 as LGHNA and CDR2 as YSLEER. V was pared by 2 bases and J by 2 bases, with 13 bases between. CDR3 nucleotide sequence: TGCGCCAGCAGCCAATCGAGGCAGGGGCCCTACAATGAGCAGTTCTTC. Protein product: CASSQSRQGPYNEQFF.

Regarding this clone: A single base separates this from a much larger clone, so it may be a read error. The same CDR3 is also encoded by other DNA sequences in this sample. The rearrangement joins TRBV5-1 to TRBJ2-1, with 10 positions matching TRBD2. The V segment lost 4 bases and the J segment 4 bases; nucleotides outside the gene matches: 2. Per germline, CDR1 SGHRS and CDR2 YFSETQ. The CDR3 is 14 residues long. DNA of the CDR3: TGCGCCAGCAGCGGTAGCGGGGGGTACAATGAGCAGTTCTTC. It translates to CASSGSGGYNEQFF.

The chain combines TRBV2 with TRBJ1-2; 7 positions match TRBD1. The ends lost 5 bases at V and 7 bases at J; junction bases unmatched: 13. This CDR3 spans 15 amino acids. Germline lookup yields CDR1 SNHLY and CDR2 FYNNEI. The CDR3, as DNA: TGTGCCAGCAGTAATAATCTTAGACAGGGCAGTGGCTACACCTTC. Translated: CASSNNLRQGSGYTF. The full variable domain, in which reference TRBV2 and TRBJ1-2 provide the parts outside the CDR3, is EPEVTQTPSHQVTQMGQEVILRCVPISNHLYFYWYRQILGQKVEFLVSFYNNEISEKSEIFDDQFSVERPDGSNFTLKIRSTKLEDSAMYFCASSNNLRQGSGYTFGSGTRLTVV.

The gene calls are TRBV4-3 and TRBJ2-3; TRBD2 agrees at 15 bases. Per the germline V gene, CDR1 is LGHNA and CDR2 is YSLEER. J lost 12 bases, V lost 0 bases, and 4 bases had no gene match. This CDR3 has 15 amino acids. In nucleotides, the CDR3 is TGCGCCAGCAGCCAAGACCGGACTAGCGGGAGGGCCCAGTATTTT. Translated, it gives CASSQDRTSGRAQYF.

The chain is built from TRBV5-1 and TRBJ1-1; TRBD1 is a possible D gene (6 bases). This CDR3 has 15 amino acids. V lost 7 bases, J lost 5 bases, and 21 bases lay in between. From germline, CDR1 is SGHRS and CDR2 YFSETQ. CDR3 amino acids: CASGLIAGAGTEAFF. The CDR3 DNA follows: TGCGCCAGCGGACTCATAGCGGGGGCTGGAACTGAAGCTTTCTTT.

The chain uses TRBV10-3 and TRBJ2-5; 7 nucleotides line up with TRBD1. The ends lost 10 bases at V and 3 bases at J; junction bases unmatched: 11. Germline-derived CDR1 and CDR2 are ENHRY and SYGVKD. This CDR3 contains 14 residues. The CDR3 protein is CATLRGPREETQYF. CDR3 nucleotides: TGTGCCACCCTTAGGGGGCCAAGAGAAGAGACCCAGTACTTC.

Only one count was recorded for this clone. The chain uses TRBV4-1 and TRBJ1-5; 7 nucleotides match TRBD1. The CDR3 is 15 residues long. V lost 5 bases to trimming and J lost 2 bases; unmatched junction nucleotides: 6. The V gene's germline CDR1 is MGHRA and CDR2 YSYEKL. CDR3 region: CASSSEGAGNQPQHF. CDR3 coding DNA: TGCGCCAGCAGCTCGGAGGGGGCGGGCAATCAGCCCCAGCATTTT.

The CDR3 DNA reads TGTGCCAGCAGCCCACCTAGTGGAGGCCCTTATGGCTACACCTTC. Protein: CASSPPSGGPYGYTF. The chain employs TRBV7-2 and TRBJ1-2; D not certain. Germline CDR1 SGHTA, CDR2 FQGNSA. The CDR3 is 15 amino acids. Trimming removed 5 bases from V and 5 bases from J, with 18 bases in between. The complete variable domain, with remaining parts taken from reference TRBV7-2 and TRBJ1-2, reads GAGVSQSPSNKVTEKGKDVELRCDPISGHTALYWYRQSLGQGLEFLIYFQGNSAPDKSGLPSDRFSAERTGGSVSTLTIQRTQQEDSAVYLCASSPPSGGPYGYTFGSGTRLTVV.

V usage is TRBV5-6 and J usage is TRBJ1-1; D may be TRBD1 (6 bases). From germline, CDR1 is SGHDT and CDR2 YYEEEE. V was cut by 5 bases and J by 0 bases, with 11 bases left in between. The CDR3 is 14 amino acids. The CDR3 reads CASSTQGLNTEAFF. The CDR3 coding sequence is TGTGCCAGCAGTACACAGGGATTGAACACTGAAGCTTTCTTT. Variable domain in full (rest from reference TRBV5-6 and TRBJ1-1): DAGVTQSPTHLIKTRGQQVTLRCSPKSGHDTVSWYQQALGQGPQFIFQYYEEEERQRGNFPDRFSGHQFPNYSSELNVNALLLGDSALYLCASSTQGLNTEAFFGQGTRLTVV.